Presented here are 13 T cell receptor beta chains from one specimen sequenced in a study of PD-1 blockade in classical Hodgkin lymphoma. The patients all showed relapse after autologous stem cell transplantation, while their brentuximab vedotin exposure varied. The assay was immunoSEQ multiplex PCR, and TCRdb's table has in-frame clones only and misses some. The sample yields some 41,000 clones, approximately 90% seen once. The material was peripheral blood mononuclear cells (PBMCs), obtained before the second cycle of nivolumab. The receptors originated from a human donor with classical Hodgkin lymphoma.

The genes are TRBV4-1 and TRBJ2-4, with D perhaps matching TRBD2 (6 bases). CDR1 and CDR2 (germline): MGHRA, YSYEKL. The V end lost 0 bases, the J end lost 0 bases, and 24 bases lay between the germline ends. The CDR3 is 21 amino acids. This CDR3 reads CASSQETRDEITGLAKNIQYF. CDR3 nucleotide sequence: TGCGCCAGCAGCCAAGAGACTAGGGATGAAATTACTGGTCTAGCCAAAAACATTCAGTACTTC.

CDR3 amino acids: CASSQVSGAGEKLFF. CDR3 DNA: TGTGCCAGCAGCCAAGTATCAGGGGCGGGTGAAAAACTGTTTTTT. The V gene is TRBV14, the J gene TRBJ1-4, with D possibly matching TRBD1 (6 bases). V was clipped by 1 base and J by 7 bases, with 13 bases between them. Germline CDR1 and CDR2: SGHDN and FVKESK. There are 15 residues in the CDR3. Full variable domain (rest looked up from reference TRBV14 and TRBJ1-4): EAGVTQFPSHSVIEKGQTVTLRCDPISGHDNLYWYRRVMGKEIKFLLHFVKESKQDESGMPNNRFLAERTGGTYSTLKVQPAELEDSGVYFCASSQVSGAGEKLFFGSGTQLSVL.

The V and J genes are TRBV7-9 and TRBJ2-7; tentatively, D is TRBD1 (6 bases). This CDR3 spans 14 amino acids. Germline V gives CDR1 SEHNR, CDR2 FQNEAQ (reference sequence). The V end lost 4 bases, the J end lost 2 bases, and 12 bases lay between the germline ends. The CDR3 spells CASSYGTLTYEQYF. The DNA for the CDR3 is TGTGCCAGCAGCTATGGGACATTAACCTACGAGCAGTACTTC.

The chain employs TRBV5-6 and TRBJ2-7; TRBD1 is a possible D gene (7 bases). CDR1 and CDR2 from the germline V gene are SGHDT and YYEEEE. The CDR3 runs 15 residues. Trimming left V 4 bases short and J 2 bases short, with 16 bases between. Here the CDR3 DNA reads TGTGCCAGCAGCGCGGGACAGACCTTGACCTACGAGCAGTACTTC. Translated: CASSAGQTLTYEQYF. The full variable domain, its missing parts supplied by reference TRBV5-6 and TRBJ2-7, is DAGVTQSPTHLIKTRGQQVTLRCSPKSGHDTVSWYQQALGQGPQFIFQYYEEEERQRGNFPDRFSGHQFPNYSSELNVNALLLGDSALYLCASSAGQTLTYEQYFGPGTRLTVT.

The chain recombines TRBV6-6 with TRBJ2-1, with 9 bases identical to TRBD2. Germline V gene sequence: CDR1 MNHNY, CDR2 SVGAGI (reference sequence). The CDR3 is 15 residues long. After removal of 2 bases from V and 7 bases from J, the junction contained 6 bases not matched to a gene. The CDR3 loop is CASSYVGGRGNEQFF. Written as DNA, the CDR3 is TGTGCCAGCAGTTACGTCGGCGGGAGGGGAAATGAGCAGTTCTTC.

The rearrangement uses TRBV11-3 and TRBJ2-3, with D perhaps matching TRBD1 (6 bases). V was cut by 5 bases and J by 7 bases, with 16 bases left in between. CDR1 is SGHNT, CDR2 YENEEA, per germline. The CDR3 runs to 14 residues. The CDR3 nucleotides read TGTGCCAGCAGCCCCCAGGGGCAGGGGAATACGCAGTATTTT. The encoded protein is CASSPQGQGNTQYF. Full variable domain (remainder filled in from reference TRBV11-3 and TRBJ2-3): EAGVVQSPRYKIIEKKQPVAFWCNPISGHNTLYWYLQNLGQGPELLIRYENEEAVDDSQLPKDRFSAERLKGVDSTLKIQPAELGDSAVYLCASSPQGQGNTQYFGPGTRLTVL.

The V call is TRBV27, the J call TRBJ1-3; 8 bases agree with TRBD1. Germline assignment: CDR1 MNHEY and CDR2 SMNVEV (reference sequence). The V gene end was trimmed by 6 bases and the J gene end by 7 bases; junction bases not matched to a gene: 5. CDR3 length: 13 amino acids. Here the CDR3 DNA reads TGTGCCAGCAGGCCCCAGGGGGCTAACACCATATATTTT. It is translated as CASRPQGANTIYF.

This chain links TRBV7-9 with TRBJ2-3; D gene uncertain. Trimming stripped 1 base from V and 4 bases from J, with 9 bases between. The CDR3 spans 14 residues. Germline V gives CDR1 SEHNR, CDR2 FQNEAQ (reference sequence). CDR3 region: CASSLVPGPDTQYF. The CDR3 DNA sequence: TGTGCCAGCAGCTTAGTCCCGGGCCCAGATACGCAGTATTTT.

The CDR3 here is CASRRQGIYNEQFF. In DNA, the CDR3 is TGTGCCAGCCGGCGACAGGGGATTTACAATGAGCAGTTCTTC. The V gene is TRBV27, the J gene TRBJ2-1; 8 positions match TRBD1. After removal of 8 bases from V and 4 bases from J, the junction contained 7 bases not matched to a gene. Germline V gene lookup returns CDR1 MNHEY and CDR2 SMNVEV (reference sequence). This CDR3 has 14 amino acids.

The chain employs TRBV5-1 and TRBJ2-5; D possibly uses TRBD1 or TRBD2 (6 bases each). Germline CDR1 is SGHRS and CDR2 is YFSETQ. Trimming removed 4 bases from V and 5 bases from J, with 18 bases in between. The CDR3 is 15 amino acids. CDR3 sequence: CASSIQPGGVETQYF. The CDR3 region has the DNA TGCGCCAGCAGCATTCAACCCGGGGGCGTTGAGACCCAGTACTTC.

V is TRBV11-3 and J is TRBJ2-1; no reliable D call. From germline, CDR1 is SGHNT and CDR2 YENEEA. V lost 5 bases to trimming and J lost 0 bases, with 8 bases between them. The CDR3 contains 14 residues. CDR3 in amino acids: CASSRAPSYNEQFF. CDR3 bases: TGTGCCAGCAGCCGTGCTCCCTCCTACAATGAGCAGTTCTTC.

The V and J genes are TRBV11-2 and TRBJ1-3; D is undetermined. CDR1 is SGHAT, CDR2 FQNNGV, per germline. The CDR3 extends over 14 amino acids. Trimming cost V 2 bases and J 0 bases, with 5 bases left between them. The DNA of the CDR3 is TGTGCCAGCAGCTTAACGCCCTCTGGAAACACCATATATTTT. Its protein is CASSLTPSGNTIYF.

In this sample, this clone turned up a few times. CDR3 region: CASSRTLNEQFF. CDR3 bases: TGTGCCAGCAGTAGGACACTTAATGAGCAGTTCTTC. The chain joins TRBV6-1 to TRBJ2-1, with D tentatively TRBD1 (5 bases). Germline lookup yields CDR1 MNHNS and CDR2 SASEGT. CDR3 length equals 12 residues. V was pared by 5 bases and J by 7 bases, with 9 bases between.